These T cell receptor beta chains were read from a single sample in a study of T cell responses to AZD1222 COVID-19 vaccine. Method: immunoSEQ multiplex PCR; TCRdb's copy keeps in-frame clones and lacks some. The data show about 49,000 clones, roughly 80% seen once. Source: peripheral blood, taken on day 0 of MenACWY control vaccination. These receptors all come from an adult in good health. Each CDR3 is given with its conserved first and last residue. The D gene is left open where the match is weak. For some rows the clone size is stated as once, few or many, or as a class when expanded; others skip it.

d_gene | v_gene | abundance | CDR3aa
. | TRBV7-6 | few | CASSLAGSVAVGGDTQYF
TRBD1 | TRBV5-1 | . | CASRLADRGYNEQFF
TRBD1 | TRBV27 | . | CASSSLGQGTDTQYF
TRBD1 | TRBV3-1/TRBV3-2 | . | CASSQAGTANTEAFF
TRBD1 | TRBV6-5 | once | CASSYSTGMETQYF
. | TRBV15 | . | CATSRGVDGYTF
. | TRBV5-6 | . | CASSLGSPNTEAFF
. | TRBV29-1 | . | CSARPGAGLYNEQFF
. | TRBV7-9 | . | CASSLSPNYGYTF
. | TRBV6-1 | . | CASSEGDFLRSKLFF
. | TRBV19 | . | CASRFTTGTSYEQYF
TRBD1 | TRBV30 | . | CAWSVNRGRRETQYF
. | TRBV14 | . | CASSQGAGRTNEKLFF
TRBD1 | TRBV13 | few | CASSTRTGRTEAFF
. | TRBV11-2 | . | CASSPEGSHTGELFF
. | TRBV6-5 | . | CASSYSASSYEQYF
. | TRBV28 | few | CASSFSWTYEQYF
TRBD1 | TRBV5-6 | . | CASSLVTGGWDTIYF
. | TRBV6-5 | . | CASTPDRAYTEAFF
TRBD1 | TRBV30 | . | CAWSRDRKPLHF
. | TRBV7-2 | . | CASSPRRFGDTQYF
. | TRBV4-1 | . | CASSPGPPRLGYEQYF
. | TRBV28 | . | CASSLATYRAGNTIYF
. | TRBV27 | once | CASSLSMIRDEQFF
. | TRBV6-2/TRBV6-3 | once | CASSSRWTLGYTF
. | TRBV9 | . | CASSVGGNGNTIYF
. | TRBV6-1 | . | CASSEVQGFGFNGYTF
TRBD1 | TRBV2 | . | CASGGQGLGETQYF
. | TRBV7-9 | once | CASSPFQADTQYF
. | TRBV24-1 | . | CATSDPRGNSYNEQFF
TRBD2 | TRBV7-2 | . | CASSLKPPSGGNEQFF
. | TRBV6-4 | . | CASSDGGTGELFF
TRBD1 | TRBV6-5 | . | CASNLEGANTEAFF
. | TRBV12-3/TRBV12-4 | . | CASSLGSNQPQHF
. | TRBV19 | . | CASSIQGGYNEQFF
. | TRBV19 | . | CASRNVLGPVDGEQFF
. | TRBV4-1 | . | CASSQDLQGPRSLHF
TRBD1 | TRBV6-5 | . | CASGQGPPEAGYTF
. | TRBV6-5 | . | CASRETGGNQPQHF
. | TRBV19 | . | CASSIVGTGGGQPQHF
TRBD2 | TRBV28 | . | CASSPRTAGDSYEQYF
TRBD1 | TRBV29-1 | . | CSVRGGGSGNTIYF